This entry features one TCR beta chain sequence. Produced via immunoSEQ multiplex PCR; TCRdb's table is partial and in-frame only. The sample holds about 47,000 clones, about four fifths seen once. The data are from a study of T cells in tumors after PD-1 blockade. Study-wide background: Treatment was either pembrolizumab 200 mg every 3 weeks or cemiplimab 350 mg every 2 weeks. On average, peripheral blood gave over 95,000 TCR templates and 35,000 to 40,000 unique clonotypes.

V lost 2 bases and J 3 bases, leaving 11 bases between the germline ends. The CDR3 loop spans 14 amino acids. Germline-derived CDR1 and CDR2 are MDHEN and SYDVKM. This receptor was identified in a human donor with basal cell carcinoma. The material sequenced was PBMCs, taken before anti-PD-1 treatment. The rearrangement links TRBV28 to TRBJ2-7; D is unclear. Here the CDR3 DNA reads TGTGCCAGCAGTTTAGCCCCAGAAAACTACGAGCAGTACTTC. Amino acid sequence: CASSLAPENYEQYF.